Presented here are 19 T cell receptor beta chains from one specimen sequenced in a study of blood T cell repertoires in COVID-19. The repertoire was sequenced with immunoSEQ multiplex PCR; TCRdb's copy has only in-frame clones and lacks some. The data contain more than 300,000 clones, around 87% of them singletons. Sequenced material: peripheral blood. Receptor source: a woman younger than 45 with COVID-19, enrolled during active disease.

This clone showed up just once. The rearrangement uses TRBV2 and TRBJ1-2, with 8 bases aligning to TRBD1. The length of the CDR3 is 15 residues. J was trimmed by 6 bases and V by 3 bases; bases with no gene match: 9. Germline CDR1 and CDR2: SNHLY and FYNNEI. Written as DNA, the CDR3 is TGTGCCAGCAGTGACAGGGACAGGAGTGTGCATGGCTACACCTTC. This gives the protein CASSDRDRSVHGYTF.

The chain is built from TRBV7-9 and TRBJ2-7; 9 bases line up with TRBD2. This CDR3 region has 13 residues. Trimming cost V 6 bases and J 7 bases; bases outside gene matches: 7. Germline V gene data show CDR1 as SEHNR and CDR2 as FQNEAQ (reference sequence). This CDR3 reads CASSYAGGREQYF. In DNA form, the CDR3 reads TGTGCCAGCAGTTATGCGGGAGGGCGAGAGCAGTACTTC.

This chain links TRBV28 with TRBJ2-5, with D unclear. V was trimmed by 2 bases and J by 5 bases, leaving 12 bases between them. CDR3 length: 14 amino acids. The germline CDR1 and CDR2 sequences are MDHEN and SYDVKM. CDR3 protein: CASSLESGWETQYF. CDR3 DNA sequence: TGTGCCAGCAGTTTAGAGTCAGGTTGGGAGACCCAGTACTTC. Full variable domain (missing parts from reference TRBV28 and TRBJ2-5): DVKVTQSSRYLVKRTGEKVFLECVQDMDHENMFWYRQDPGLGLRLIYFSYDVKMKEKGDIPEGYSVSREKKERFSLILESASTNQTSMYLCASSLESGWETQYFGPGTRLLVL.

The J gene is TRBJ1-3, the V gene TRBV6-6, with 11 bases fitting TRBD1. Trimming removed 2 bases from V and 2 bases from J; junction bases left unmatched: 2. From germline, CDR1 is MNHNY and CDR2 SVGAGI (reference sequence). There are 16 residues in the CDR3. CDR3 sequence reads: CASSYPGQGAGNTIYF. CDR3 coding DNA: TGTGCCAGCAGTTACCCGGGACAGGGGGCTGGAAACACCATATATTTT.

This chain connects TRBV7-9 to TRBJ2-1, with no clear D. Germline V gene sequence: CDR1 SEHNR, CDR2 FQNEAQ (reference sequence). The V end lost 5 bases, the J end lost 8 bases, and 22 bases lay between the germline ends. This CDR3 contains 16 residues. CDR3 nucleotides: TGTGCCAGCAGCCTAGAACCCACCAGACCCGCGGATGAGCAGTTCTTC. Its translation is CASSLEPTRPADEQFF. The variable domain in full, with the rest retrieved from reference TRBV7-9 and TRBJ2-1, is DTGVSQNPRHKITKRGQNVTFRCDPISEHNRLYWYRQTLGQGPEFLTYFQNEAQLEKSRLLSDRFSAERPKGSFSTLEIQRTEQGDSAMYLCASSLEPTRPADEQFFGPGTRLTVL.

A few counts support this clone. CDR3 in amino acids: CASSPTSRGYGYTF. CDR3 in DNA: TGTGCCAGCAGCCCCACCTCAAGGGGATATGGCTACACCTTC. The chain carries TRBV7-6 and TRBJ1-2, with D maybe TRBD1 (5 bases). Germline V gene sequence: CDR1 SGHVS, CDR2 FNYEAQ. This CDR3 contains 14 residues. With 5 bases removed from V and 5 bases from J, the gap between germline ends came to 15 bases.

The J gene is TRBJ1-2, the V gene TRBV6-5; TRBD1 aligns across 9 bases. CDR3 length: 15 residues. Germline V gene data show CDR1 as MNHEY and CDR2 as SVGAGI. V lost 9 bases and J lost 6; bases outside the gene matches: 14. This CDR3 reads CASLYGGGQGHGYTF. For the CDR3, the DNA is TGTGCCAGTCTGTACGGGGGGGGACAGGGCCATGGCTACACCTTC.

The gene calls are TRBV5-3 and TRBJ2-2; TRBD2 matches 13 bases. TRBV5-3 is annotated as an ORF whose role is uncertain. The CDR3 has 15 residues. The CDR3 sequence: CASGGLAGFTGELFF. The CDR3 DNA is TGTGCGAGCGGGGGACTAGCGGGATTCACCGGGGAGCTGTTTTTT.

The rearrangement links TRBV4-3 to TRBJ2-3; TRBD2 might be the D (6 bases). The V gene lost 1 base and the J gene lost 5 bases, with 19 bases spanning the gap. CDR3 length equals 17 residues. Germline CDR1 LGHNA, CDR2 YSLEER. The CDR3 sequence is CASSQVWSGGAKDTQYF. CDR3 DNA sequence: TGCGCCAGCAGCCAAGTATGGTCAGGAGGGGCTAAAGATACGCAGTATTTT.

The chain is built from TRBV9 and TRBJ2-1; weak D call: TRBD2 (5 bases). Deletions cut 3 bases from V and 4 bases from J, with 11 bases between. CDR3 size: 14 residues. Germline V gene lookup returns CDR1 SGDLS and CDR2 YYNGEE. Here the CDR3 DNA reads TGTGCCAGCAGCGGCCGGGGTCCTTACAATGAGCAGTTCTTC. This encodes CASSGRGPYNEQFF.

This chain uses TRBV15 with TRBJ2-1, with D tentatively TRBD2 (6 bases). Germline lookup yields CDR1 LNHNV and CDR2 YYDKDF (reference sequence). Trimming removed 3 bases from V and 7 bases from J, with 22 bases in between. The CDR3 sequence is 17 residues long. DNA of the CDR3: TGTGCCACCAGCAGGGTTGGAGGGCCAGTTTTGTTAAATGAGCAGTTCTTC. Translated: CATSRVGGPVLLNEQFF.

This chain uses TRBV7-9 with TRBJ2-3; TRBD1 might be the D (5 bases). The CDR3 spans 14 residues. Trimming stripped 1 base from V and 7 bases from J, with 12 bases between. Germline-derived CDR1 and CDR2 are SEHNR and FQNEAQ (reference sequence). The CDR3 sequence is CASSLELTANTQYF. CDR3 in DNA: TGTGCCAGCAGCTTAGAGTTGACAGCAAATACGCAGTATTTT.

This clone was found once. CDR3 nucleotide sequence: TGTGCCAGCAGTTATATGCCGGGTAGACTTAGCAATCAGCCCCAGCATTTT. Translation: CASSYMPGRLSNQPQHF. The chain joins TRBV28 to TRBJ1-5; D remains unclear. There are 17 residues in the CDR3. Germline CDR1 reads MDHEN; CDR2 reads SYDVKM. Trimming removed 4 bases from V and 0 bases from J, with 16 bases in between.

This chain's CDR3 is CASFGTGGLQGTIYF. CDR3 sequence (DNA): TGTGCCAGCTTCGGGACAGGGGGCCTCCAAGGCACCATATATTTT. The chain recombines TRBV7-3 with TRBJ1-3, with TRBD1 identical over 12 bases. J was trimmed by 9 bases and V by 8 bases; bases with no gene match: 11. The CDR3 has 15 amino acids. Germline V gene lookup returns CDR1 SGHTA and CDR2 FQGTGA.

The chain uses TRBV6-6 and TRBJ2-7, with 8 positions matching TRBD1. The CDR3 sequence is 13 residues long. CDR1 is MNHNY and CDR2 is SVGAGI in the germline V gene (reference sequence). J gave up 5 bases and V 5 bases, and 5 bases lay outside the gene matches. CDR3 nucleotides: TGTGCCAGCAGTCAGGACAGGGCACACGAGCAGTACTTC. It is translated as CASSQDRAHEQYF.

V is TRBV30 and J is TRBJ2-7, with 9 positions matching TRBD2. The CDR3 has 13 amino acids. Germline V CDR1 and CDR2: GTSNPN, SVGIG (reference sequence). The V gene end was trimmed by 2 bases and the J gene end by 6 bases; junction bases not matched to a gene: 5. CDR3 in DNA: TGTGCCTGGAGTCTCGGGACTAGCACCGAGCAGTACTTC. It specifies CAWSLGTSTEQYF.

The genes are TRBV7-3 and TRBJ2-3; no clear D gene. Germline loops: CDR1 SGHTA, CDR2 FQGTGA. Trimming left V 3 bases short and J 1 base short, with 5 bases between. CDR3 length equals 13 residues. The CDR3, as DNA: TGTGCCAGCAGCTTTCTAGGCACAGATACGCAGTATTTT. It codes for CASSFLGTDTQYF.

The rearrangement uses TRBV6-5 and TRBJ1-3; unclear D gene. The CDR3 is 15 residues long. Trimming took off 5 bases at V and 1 base at J, with 12 bases between the two ends. Germline V gives CDR1 MNHEY, CDR2 SVGAGI. This chain's CDR3 is CASSRGELSGNTIYF. DNA for the CDR3: TGTGCCAGCAGTCGCGGGGAGTTGTCTGGAAACACCATATATTTT.

The sample holds one count of this clone. The V gene is TRBV5-6, the J gene TRBJ2-5; tentative D call: TRBD1 (6 bases). Per germline, CDR1 SGHDT and CDR2 YYEEEE. The CDR3 runs 13 residues. V was pared by 4 bases and J by 4 bases, with 11 bases between. This CDR3 is CASSPIGGETQYF. CDR3 bases: TGTGCCAGCAGCCCGATAGGGGGAGAGACCCAGTACTTC.